This T cell receptor (beta chain) stems from a study of cytomegalovirus exposure and HLA in healthy donors. About the study: Unique TCRs numbering roughly 85 million, obtained from HLA-typed donors, made up an early data release. Study-wide results and limits: One cluster of highly shared sequence variants probably arose as a sequencing artifact. Accounts indicate the classifier identified cytomegalovirus status with strong specificity and sensitivity. Later analysis identified a missense DCLRE1C variant that was linked to TCR beta V- and J-gene trimming.

The CDR3 consists of 16 residues. J gave up 3 bases and V 3 bases, and 6 bases lay outside the gene matches. Germline V lookup: CDR1 MNHEY, CDR2 SMNVEV (reference sequence). Use of 60 Vbeta and 13 Jbeta primers characterized the PCR. Profiled with immunoSEQ multiplex PCR; TCRdb holds only in-frame clones, not every one. The table lists about 130,000 clones, around four fifths of them singletons. In regard to this clone: The antigen is not known.

This receptor was taken from a man between 18 and 29 years old in good health and CMV-seropositive. This chain joins TRBV27 and TRBJ1-4; 8 nucleotides match TRBD1. The sample consisted of PBMCs. CDR3 DNA: TGTGCCAGCAGTTTCCAAACAGGGGGAGCTAATGAAAAACTGTTTTTT. This encodes CASSFQTGGANEKLFF.